Listed here are 29 T cell receptor beta chains from one sample, sequenced in a study of CXCR3-negative and CXCR3-positive naive CD8 T cells. Via 5' RACE with UMI labels, TRB cDNA libraries were prepared. TCRdb reworked the 5' RACE reads into one entry per CDR3 protein, no DNA. The sample has around 140,000 distinct CDR3 sequences. Study observations and caveats: Comparison of naive cells showed more hydrophobic TRB CDR3s in CXCR3-positive than in CXCR3-negative naive cells.

For these receptors, no antigen is known. The sequenced sample consisted of naive CXCR3+ CD8+ T cells from blood. The subset denotes: CD45RO-CCR7+CD27+CD95- naive CD8+ T cells expressing CXCR3 (TNR3+). These receptors all stem from a human donor in good health. Some clones in this sample may be carry-over from other donors' samples.

V gene TRBV5-1 combines with J gene TRBJ2-1; absent DNA, TCRdb's TRBD2 call cannot be checked. Germline CDR1 reads SGHRS; CDR2 reads YFSETQ. The CDR3 loop spans 13 amino acids. The CDR3: CASRGSGLGEQFF.

The CDR3 sequence is CASRQGYEQCF. This rearrangement joins TRBV28 to TRBJ2-7. There are 11 residues in the CDR3. Looked up from germline, CDR1 is MDHEN and CDR2 is SYDVKM.

V and J are TRBV7-2 and TRBJ2-7. Germline V CDR1 and CDR2: SGHTA, FQGNSA. The CDR3 has 11 amino acids. CDR3 region: CASSRSYGQYF.

This sequence joins TRBV5-1 and TRBJ2-7; the D gene TCRdb calls, TRBD1, cannot be checked with no DNA. CDR1 is SGHRS, CDR2 YFSETQ, per germline. CDR3 length equals 13 residues. The chain's CDR3 is CASSEGQGREQYF. The full variable domain, its missing parts supplied by reference TRBV5-1 and TRBJ2-7, is KAGVTQTPRYLIKTRGQQVTLSCSPISGHRSVSWYQQTPGQGLQFLFEYFSETQRNKGNFPGRFSGRQFSNSRSEMNVSTLELGDSALYLCASSEGQGREQYFGPGTRLTVT.

This chain's CDR3 is CASSQARGANQPQHF. The genes are TRBV4-1 and TRBJ1-5; the D call from TCRdb, TRBD1, cannot be confirmed without DNA. This CDR3 is built from 15 residues. Germline assignment: CDR1 MGHRA and CDR2 YSYEKL.

V is TRBV3-1 and J is TRBJ1-1. Per germline, CDR1 LGHDT and CDR2 YNNKEL (reference sequence). This CDR3 has 15 amino acids. CDR3 protein: CASSQESGLGTEAFF.

This sequence joins TRBV6-6 and TRBJ2-7; TCRdb's D call of TRBD2 is untestable without DNA. The CDR3 runs to 16 residues. The V gene's germline CDR1 is MNHNY and CDR2 SVGAGI (reference sequence). CDR3 loop: CASSWTRAEGSYEQYF.

The V gene is TRBV12-3 or TRBV12-4, the J gene TRBJ1-4; TCRdb indicates TRBD1, and absent DNA this call remains unverified. The CDR3 sequence is 16 residues long. This chain's CDR3 is CASSSLPGATNEKLFF.

The chain recombines TRBV7-2 with TRBJ2-1; TCRdb designates TRBD1, a call that cannot be tested without DNA. From germline, CDR1 is SGHTA and CDR2 FQGNSA. The CDR3 extends over 12 amino acids. The CDR3: CAIKTGFNEQFF. Together with reference TRBV7-2 and TRBJ2-1, the CDR3 gives the full variable domain: GAGVSQSPSNKVTEKGKDVELRCDPISGHTALYWYRQSLGQGLEFLIYFQGNSAPDKSGLPSDRFSAERTGGSVSTLTIQRTQQEDSAVYLCAIKTGFNEQFFGPGTRLTVL.

The rearrangement links TRBV24-1 to TRBJ1-5. The CDR3 is made up of 14 amino acids. From germline, CDR1 is KGHDR and CDR2 SFDVKD. The CDR3: CATSDVGSNQPQHF.

The CDR3 reads CASSLWGRGTGELFF. This chain joins TRBV13 and TRBJ2-2; as DNA is missing, the TRBD1 call by TCRdb cannot be tested. This CDR3 contains 15 residues. Germline assignment: CDR1 PRHDT and CDR2 FYEKMQ (reference sequence). The full variable domain, rest sourced from reference TRBV13 and TRBJ2-2, is AAGVIQSPRHLIKEKRETATLKCYPIPRHDTVYWYQQGPGQDPQFLISFYEKMQSDKGSIPDRFSAQQFSDYHSELNMSSLELGDSALYFCASSLWGRGTGELFFGEGSRLTVL.

V and J are TRBV5-1 and TRBJ1-4. The CDR3 sequence is 14 residues long. Germline lookup yields CDR1 SGHRS and CDR2 YFSETQ. The CDR3 reads CASSLVSVNEKLFF.

The chain carries TRBV29-1 and TRBJ2-5. Germline CDR1 SQVTM, CDR2 ANQGSEA. The CDR3 is 13 residues long. CDR3 sequence reads: CSVEDRYQETQYF.

This chain links TRBV28 with TRBJ1-2; the D call of TRBD1 rests on TCRdb alone, since no DNA is present to check it. This CDR3 spans 15 amino acids. Germline V gene sequence: CDR1 MDHEN, CDR2 SYDVKM. The CDR3 protein is CASSLKTDRGYGYTF.

The V call is TRBV7-9, the J call TRBJ2-7; without DNA, the TCRdb call of TRBD1 cannot be checked. Germline CDR1 and CDR2: SEHNR and FQNEAQ (reference sequence). This CDR3 region has 14 residues. The CDR3 is CASSVSGAPNEQYF. The full variable domain, in which reference TRBV7-9 and TRBJ2-7 provide the parts outside the CDR3, is DTGVSQNPRHKITKRGQNVTFRCDPISEHNRLYWYRQTLGQGPEFLTYFQNEAQLEKSRLLSDRFSAERPKGSFSTLEIQRTEQGDSAMYLCASSVSGAPNEQYFGPGTRLTVT.

V gene TRBV7-6 combines with J gene TRBJ2-6; TCRdb proposes TRBD1, but this gene call is untestable without DNA. The CDR3 has 18 residues. CDR1 is SGHVS and CDR2 is FNYEAQ in the germline V gene. CDR3 region: CASSPQGQGISGANVLTF.

The V gene is TRBV4-1, the J gene TRBJ1-2; TCRdb reports TRBD1, a call that lacks DNA to check it against. The V gene's germline CDR1 is MGHRA and CDR2 YSYEKL. This CDR3 has 16 amino acids. The CDR3 sequence is CASSQLGEGFGYGYTF.

The V call is TRBV5-6, the J call TRBJ2-7. Germline loops: CDR1 SGHDT, CDR2 YYEEEE. The CDR3 runs 13 residues. The CDR3 sequence: CASSPRWAYEQYF.

The CDR3 protein is CASSMRGVRTGELFF. The J gene is TRBJ2-2, the V gene TRBV28; TCRdb's D gene call, TRBD1, goes unchecked for lack of DNA. The CDR3 extends over 15 amino acids. Looked up from germline, CDR1 is MDHEN and CDR2 is SYDVKM.

The rearrangement links TRBV9 to TRBJ2-1; TCRdb gives TRBD1 as the D gene, but with no DNA this cannot be confirmed. In germline, CDR1 is SGDLS, CDR2 YYNGEE. CDR3 size: 13 residues. Here the CDR3 reads CASSYGQGNEQFF.

CDR3 sequence reads: CATSREPGLVYEQYF. This sequence joins TRBV15 and TRBJ2-7; the TCRdb call, TRBD2, lacks DNA for checking. Germline CDR1 reads LNHNV; CDR2 reads YYDKDF (reference sequence). The CDR3 has 15 amino acids.

This chain connects TRBV9 to TRBJ2-3. The CDR3 is made up of 13 amino acids. The germline V gene encodes CDR1 SGDLS and CDR2 YYNGEE. The CDR3 spells CASSVGGTDTQYF. The whole variable domain, filled in from reference TRBV9 and TRBJ2-3, reads DSGVTQTPKHLITATGQRVTLRCSPRSGDLSVYWYQQSLDQGLQFLIQYYNGEERAKGNILERFSAQQFPDLHSELNLSSLELGDSALYFCASSVGGTDTQYFGPGTRLTVL.

The J gene is TRBJ2-7, the V gene TRBV29-1; TCRdb gives TRBD2 as the D gene, but with no DNA this cannot be confirmed. The CDR3 contains 13 residues. CDR1 and CDR2 from the germline V gene are SQVTM and ANQGSEA. CDR3 region: CSVVAGETYEQYF.

The chain uses TRBV28 and TRBJ2-1; TCRdb calls TRBD2, which cannot be checked without DNA. Germline-derived CDR1 and CDR2 are MDHEN and SYDVKM. There are 16 residues in the CDR3. The CDR3 spells CASSLPERGVYNEQFF.

This chain joins TRBV27 and TRBJ1-6. Germline loops: CDR1 MNHEY, CDR2 SMNVEV (reference sequence). CDR3 size: 12 residues. The CDR3 reads CASSLRNSPLHF.

CDR3 in amino acids: CVSSLPAGDTQYF. The chain carries TRBV28 and TRBJ2-3; TCRdb selects TRBD2, and the lack of DNA leaves this call unchecked. The V gene's germline CDR1 is MDHEN and CDR2 SYDVKM. This CDR3 is 13 amino acids long.

V usage is TRBV7-6 and J usage is TRBJ2-7; TCRdb designates TRBD2, a call that cannot be tested without DNA. In germline, CDR1 is SGHVS, CDR2 FNYEAQ. The CDR3 is 14 residues long. This CDR3 is CASSSSGGNYEQYF. Full variable domain (rest looked up from reference TRBV7-6 and TRBJ2-7): GAGVSQSPRYKVTKRGQDVALRCDPISGHVSLYWYRQALGQGPEFLTYFNYEAQQDKSGLPNDRFSAERPEGSISTLTIQRTEQRDSAMYRCASSSSGGNYEQYFGPGTRLTVT.

V is TRBV7-9 and J is TRBJ2-6. This CDR3 region has 16 residues. Germline loops: CDR1 SEHNR, CDR2 FQNEAQ (reference sequence). CDR3 amino acids: CASSSPRVVGANVLTF.

The chain carries TRBV20-1 and TRBJ2-7; without DNA, the TCRdb call of TRBD1 cannot be checked. This CDR3 region has 17 residues. CDR1 DFQATT and CDR2 SNEGSKA come from the germline V gene (reference sequence). The CDR3 protein is CSARDPLQGARTYEQYF.